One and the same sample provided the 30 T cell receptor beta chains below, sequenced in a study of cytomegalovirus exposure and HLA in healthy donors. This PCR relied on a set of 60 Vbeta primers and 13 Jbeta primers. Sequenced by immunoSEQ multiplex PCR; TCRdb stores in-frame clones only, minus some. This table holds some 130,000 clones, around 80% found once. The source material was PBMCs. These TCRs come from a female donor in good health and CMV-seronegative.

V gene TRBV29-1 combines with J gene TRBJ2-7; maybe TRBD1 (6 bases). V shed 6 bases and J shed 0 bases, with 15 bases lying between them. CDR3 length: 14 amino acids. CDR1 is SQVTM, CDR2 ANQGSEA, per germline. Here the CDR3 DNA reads TGCAGCGTACGAAATAGACAGGACTCCTACGAGCAGTACTTC. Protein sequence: CSVRNRQDSYEQYF.

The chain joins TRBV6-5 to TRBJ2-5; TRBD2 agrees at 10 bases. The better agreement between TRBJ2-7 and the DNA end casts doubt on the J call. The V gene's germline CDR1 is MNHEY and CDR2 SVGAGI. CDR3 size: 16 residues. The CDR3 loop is CASSYSGAGGPNEQYF. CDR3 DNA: TGTGCCAGCAGTTACTCGGGAGCGGGAGGGCCCAACGAGCAGTACTTC.

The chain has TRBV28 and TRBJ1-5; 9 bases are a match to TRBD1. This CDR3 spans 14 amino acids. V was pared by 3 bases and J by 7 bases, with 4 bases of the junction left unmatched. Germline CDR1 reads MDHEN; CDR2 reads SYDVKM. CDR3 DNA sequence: TGTGCCAGCAGTTTGGGACAGGGTAAACAGCCCCAGCATTTT. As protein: CASSLGQGKQPQHF.

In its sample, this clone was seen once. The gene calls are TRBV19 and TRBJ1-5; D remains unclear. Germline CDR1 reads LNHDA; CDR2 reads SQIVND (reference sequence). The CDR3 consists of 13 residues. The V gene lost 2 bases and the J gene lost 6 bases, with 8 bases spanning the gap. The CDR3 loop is CASSIKGGQPQHF. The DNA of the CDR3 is TGTGCCAGTAGTATAAAGGGAGGTCAGCCCCAGCATTTT. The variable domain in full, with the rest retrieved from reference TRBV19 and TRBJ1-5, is DGGITQSPKYLFRKEGQNVTLSCEQNLNHDAMYWYRQDPGQGLRLIYYSQIVNDFQKGDIAEGYSVSREKKESFPLTVTSAQKNPTAFYLCASSIKGGQPQHFGDGTRLSIL.

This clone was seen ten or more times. The CDR3 loop is CASSFGGDRTDEQYF. In DNA form, the CDR3 reads TGTGCCAGCAGCTTCGGTGGGGACAGGACAGACGAGCAGTACTTC. This chain joins TRBV11-1 and TRBJ2-7; 8 nucleotides align to TRBD1. This CDR3 comprises 15 residues. Germline loops: CDR1 SGHAT, CDR2 FQDESV (reference sequence). V shed 3 bases and J 5 bases; nucleotides not matched to a gene: 9.

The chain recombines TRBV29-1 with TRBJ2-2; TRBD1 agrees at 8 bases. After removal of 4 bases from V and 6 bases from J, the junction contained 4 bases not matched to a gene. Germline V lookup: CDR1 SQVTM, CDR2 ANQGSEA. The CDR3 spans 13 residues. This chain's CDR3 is CSVGQGMPGELFF. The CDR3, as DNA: TGCAGCGTTGGACAGGGGATGCCCGGGGAGCTGTTTTTT.

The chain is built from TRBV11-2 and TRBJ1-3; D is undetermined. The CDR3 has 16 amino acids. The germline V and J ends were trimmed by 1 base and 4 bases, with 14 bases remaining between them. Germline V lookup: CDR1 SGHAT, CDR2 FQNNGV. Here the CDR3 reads CASSLGLGGLGNTIYF. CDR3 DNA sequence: TGTGCCAGCAGCTTAGGCCTTGGCGGGCTAGGAAACACCATATATTTT.

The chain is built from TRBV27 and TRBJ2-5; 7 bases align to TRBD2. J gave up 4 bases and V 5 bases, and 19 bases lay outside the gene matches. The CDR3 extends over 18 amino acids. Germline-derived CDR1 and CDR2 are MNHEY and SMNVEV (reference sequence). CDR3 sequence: CASSGRTSQILRGETQYF. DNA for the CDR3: TGTGCCAGCAGTGGTCGGACTAGTCAAATCCTGCGGGGAGAGACCCAGTACTTC.

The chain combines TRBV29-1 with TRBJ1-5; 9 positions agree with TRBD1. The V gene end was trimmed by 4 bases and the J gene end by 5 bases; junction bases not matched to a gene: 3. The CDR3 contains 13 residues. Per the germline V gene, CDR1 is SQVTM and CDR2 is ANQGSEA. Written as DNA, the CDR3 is TGCAGCGTTGCTCGGACAGGGGATCAGCCCCAGCATTTT. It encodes CSVARTGDQPQHF.

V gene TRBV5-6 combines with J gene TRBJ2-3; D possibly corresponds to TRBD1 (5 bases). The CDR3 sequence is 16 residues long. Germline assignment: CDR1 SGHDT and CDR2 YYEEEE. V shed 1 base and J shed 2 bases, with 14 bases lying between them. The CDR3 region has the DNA TGTGCCAGCAGCTTGACCCAGGGCCGGCTCACAGATACGCAGTATTTT. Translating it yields CASSLTQGRLTDTQYF.

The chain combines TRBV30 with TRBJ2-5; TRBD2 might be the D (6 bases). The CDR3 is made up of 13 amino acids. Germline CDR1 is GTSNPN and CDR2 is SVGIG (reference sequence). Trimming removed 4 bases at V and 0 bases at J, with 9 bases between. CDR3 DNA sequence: TGTGCCTGGACCGGGGGAAACCAAGAGACCCAGTACTTC. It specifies CAWTGGNQETQYF.

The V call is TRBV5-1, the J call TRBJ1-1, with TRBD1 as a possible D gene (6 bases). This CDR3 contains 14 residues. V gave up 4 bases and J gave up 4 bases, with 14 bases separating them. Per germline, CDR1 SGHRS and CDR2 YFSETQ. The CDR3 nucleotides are TGCGCCAGCAGCATCGCAGGGGTGTTCACTGAAGCTTTCTTT. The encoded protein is CASSIAGVFTEAFF.

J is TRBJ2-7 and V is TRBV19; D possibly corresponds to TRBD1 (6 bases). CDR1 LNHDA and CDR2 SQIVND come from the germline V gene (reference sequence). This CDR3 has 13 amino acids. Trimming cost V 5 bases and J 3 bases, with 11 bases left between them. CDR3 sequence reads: CASSLDSGYEQYF. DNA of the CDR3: TGTGCCAGTAGTTTGGACAGCGGCTACGAGCAGTACTTC.

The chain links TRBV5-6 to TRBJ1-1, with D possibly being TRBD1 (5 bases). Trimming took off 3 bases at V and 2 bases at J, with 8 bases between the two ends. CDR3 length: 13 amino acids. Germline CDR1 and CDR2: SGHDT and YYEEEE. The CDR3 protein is CASSSTANTEAFF. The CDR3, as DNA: TGTGCCAGCAGCTCGACAGCCAACACTGAAGCTTTCTTT.

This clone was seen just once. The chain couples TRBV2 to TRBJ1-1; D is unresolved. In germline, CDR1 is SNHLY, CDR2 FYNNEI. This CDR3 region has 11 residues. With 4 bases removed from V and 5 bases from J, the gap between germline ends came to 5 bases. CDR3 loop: CASSAGTEAFF. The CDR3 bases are TGTGCCAGCAGTGCGGGGACTGAAGCTTTCTTT. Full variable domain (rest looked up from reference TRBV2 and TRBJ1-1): EPEVTQTPSHQVTQMGQEVILRCVPISNHLYFYWYRQILGQKVEFLVSFYNNEISEKSEIFDDQFSVERPDGSNFTLKIRSTKLEDSAMYFCASSAGTEAFFGQGTRLTVV.

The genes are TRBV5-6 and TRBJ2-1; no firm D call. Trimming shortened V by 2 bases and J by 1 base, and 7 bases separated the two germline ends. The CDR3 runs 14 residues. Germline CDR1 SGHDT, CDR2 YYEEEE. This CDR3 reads CASSFFISYNEQFF. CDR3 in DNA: TGTGCCAGCAGCTTTTTTATATCCTACAATGAGCAGTTCTTC.

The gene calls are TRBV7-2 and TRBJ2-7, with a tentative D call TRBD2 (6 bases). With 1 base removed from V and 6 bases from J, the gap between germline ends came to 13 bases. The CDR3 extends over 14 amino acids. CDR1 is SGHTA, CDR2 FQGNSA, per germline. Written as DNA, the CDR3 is TGTGCCAGCAGCTTAGTCACCTTCGGGGGCGAGCAGTACTTC. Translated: CASSLVTFGGEQYF.

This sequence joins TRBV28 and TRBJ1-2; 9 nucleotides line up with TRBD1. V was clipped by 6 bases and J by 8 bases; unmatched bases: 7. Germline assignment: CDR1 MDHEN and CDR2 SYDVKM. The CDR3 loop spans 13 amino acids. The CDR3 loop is CASRPTGGGGYTF. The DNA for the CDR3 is TGTGCCAGCAGACCTACAGGGGGCGGAGGCTACACCTTC.

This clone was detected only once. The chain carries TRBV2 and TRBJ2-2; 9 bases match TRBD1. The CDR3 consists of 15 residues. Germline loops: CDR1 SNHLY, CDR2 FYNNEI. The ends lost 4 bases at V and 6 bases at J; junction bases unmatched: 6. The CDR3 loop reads CASSVGTGTPGELFF. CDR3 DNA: TGTGCCAGCAGTGTAGGGACAGGGACCCCCGGGGAGCTGTTTTTT.

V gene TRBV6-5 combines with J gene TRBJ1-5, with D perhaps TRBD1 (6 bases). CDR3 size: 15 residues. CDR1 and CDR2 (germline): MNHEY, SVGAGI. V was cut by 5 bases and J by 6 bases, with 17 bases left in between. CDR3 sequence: CASSPQGGGGQPQHF. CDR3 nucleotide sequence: TGTGCCAGCAGTCCTCAAGGGGGGGGCGGTCAGCCCCAGCATTTT.

The CDR3 DNA sequence: TGTGCCAGCAGCTCGCAGAGGGCAGATACGCAGTATTTT. Translated: CASSSQRADTQYF. This rearrangement joins TRBV7-2 to TRBJ2-3, with D perhaps TRBD2 (5 bases). Germline V gene data show CDR1 as SGHTA and CDR2 as FQGNSA. The CDR3 extends over 13 amino acids. V shed 4 bases and J shed 4 bases, with 9 bases lying between them.

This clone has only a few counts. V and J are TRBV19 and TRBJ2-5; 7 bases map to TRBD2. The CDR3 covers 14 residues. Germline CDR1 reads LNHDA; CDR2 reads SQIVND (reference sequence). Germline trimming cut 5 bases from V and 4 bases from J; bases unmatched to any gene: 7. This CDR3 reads CASSPGTTRETQYF. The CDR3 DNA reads TGTGCCAGTAGTCCAGGGACTACCCGAGAGACCCAGTACTTC.

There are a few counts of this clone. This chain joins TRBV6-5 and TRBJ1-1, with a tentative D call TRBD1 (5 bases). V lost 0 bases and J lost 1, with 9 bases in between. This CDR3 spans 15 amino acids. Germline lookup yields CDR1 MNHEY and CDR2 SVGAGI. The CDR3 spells CASSYSPTENTEAFF. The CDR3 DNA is TGTGCCAGCAGTTACTCGCCGACAGAGAACACTGAAGCTTTCTTT.

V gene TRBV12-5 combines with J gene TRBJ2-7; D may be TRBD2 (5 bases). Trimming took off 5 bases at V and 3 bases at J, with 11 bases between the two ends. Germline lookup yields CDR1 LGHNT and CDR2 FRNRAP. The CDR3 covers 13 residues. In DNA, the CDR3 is TGTGCTAGTGGTCTTGGACTGAACTACGAGCAGTACTTC. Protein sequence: CASGLGLNYEQYF.

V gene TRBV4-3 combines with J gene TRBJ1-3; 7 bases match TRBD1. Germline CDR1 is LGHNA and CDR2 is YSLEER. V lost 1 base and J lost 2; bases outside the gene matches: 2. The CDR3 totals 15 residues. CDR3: CASSQARGPGNTIYF. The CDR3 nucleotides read TGCGCCAGCAGCCAAGCGAGGGGGCCTGGAAACACCATATATTTT.

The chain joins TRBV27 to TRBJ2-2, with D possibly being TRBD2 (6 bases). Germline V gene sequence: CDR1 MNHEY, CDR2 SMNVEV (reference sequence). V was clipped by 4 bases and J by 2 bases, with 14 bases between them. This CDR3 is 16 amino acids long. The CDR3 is CASSYGSHPNTGELFF. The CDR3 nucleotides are TGTGCCAGCAGTTACGGGAGCCACCCCAACACCGGGGAGCTGTTTTTT.

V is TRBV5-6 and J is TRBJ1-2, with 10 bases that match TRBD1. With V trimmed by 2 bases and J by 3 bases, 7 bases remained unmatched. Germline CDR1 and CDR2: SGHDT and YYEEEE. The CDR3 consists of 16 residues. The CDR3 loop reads CASSLYPGQGDYGYTF. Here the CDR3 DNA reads TGTGCCAGCAGCTTATACCCCGGACAGGGGGACTATGGCTACACCTTC.

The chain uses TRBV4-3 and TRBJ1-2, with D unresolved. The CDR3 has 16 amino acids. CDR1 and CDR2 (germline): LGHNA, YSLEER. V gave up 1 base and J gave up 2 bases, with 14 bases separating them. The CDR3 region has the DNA TGCGCCAGCAGCCAAGCGGTAAGCAGGCAAAACTATGGCTACACCTTC. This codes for CASSQAVSRQNYGYTF.

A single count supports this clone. The CDR3 DNA reads TGTGCCAGCAGCACCCCAGGGACTCGTGGGGCCAACGTCCTGACTTTC. It yields the protein CASSTPGTRGANVLTF. The J gene is TRBJ2-6, the V gene TRBV5-4, with a possible D match to TRBD2 (6 bases). The CDR3 consists of 16 residues. Germline values: CDR1 SGHNT, CDR2 YYREEE (reference sequence). V dropped 4 bases and J dropped 3 bases, with 14 bases sitting between them.

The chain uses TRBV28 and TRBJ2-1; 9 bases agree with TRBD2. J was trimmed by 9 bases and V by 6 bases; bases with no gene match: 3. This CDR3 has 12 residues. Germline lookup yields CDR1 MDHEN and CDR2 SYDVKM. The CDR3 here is CASRGGGAEQFF. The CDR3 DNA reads TGTGCCAGCAGGGGCGGGGGGGCTGAGCAGTTCTTC.